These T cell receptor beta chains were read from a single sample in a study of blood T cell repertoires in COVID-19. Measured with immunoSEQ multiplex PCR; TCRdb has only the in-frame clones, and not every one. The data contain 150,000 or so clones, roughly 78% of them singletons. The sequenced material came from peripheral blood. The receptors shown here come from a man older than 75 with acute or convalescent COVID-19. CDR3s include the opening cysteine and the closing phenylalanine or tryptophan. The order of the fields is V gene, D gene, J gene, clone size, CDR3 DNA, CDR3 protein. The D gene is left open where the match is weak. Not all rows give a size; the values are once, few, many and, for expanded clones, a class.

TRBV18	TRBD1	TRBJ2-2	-	TGTGCCAGCTCACCAGGGACAGGGGGCGGAACCGGGGAGCTGTTTTTT	CASSPGTGGGTGELFF
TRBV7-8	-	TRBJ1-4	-	TGTGCCAGCAGTCAGGGCCAGGGTTATGAAAAACTGTTTTTT	CASSQGQGYEKLFF
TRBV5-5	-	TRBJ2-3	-	TGTGCCAGCAGCTTTATCAGGGTAGGGACAGATACGCAGTATTTT	CASSFIRVGTDTQYF
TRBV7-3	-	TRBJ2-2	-	TGTGCCAGCAGCTTAGCCCGAGACACCGGGGAGCTGTTTTTT	CASSLARDTGELFF
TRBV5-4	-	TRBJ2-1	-	TGTGCCAGCAGCTCCGGACAGTCCTACAATGAGCAGTTCTTC	CASSSGQSYNEQFF
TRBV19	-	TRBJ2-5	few	TGTGCCAGTAGTTGGGGGGAGAGGAAAGAGACCCAGTACTTC	CASSWGERKETQYF
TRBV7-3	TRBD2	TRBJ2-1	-	TGTGCCAGCAGCCCCCGAAGGACTAGCGGCAACAATGAGCAGTTCTTC	CASSPRRTSGNNEQFF
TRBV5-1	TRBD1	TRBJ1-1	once	TGCGCCAGCAGCGCCGACAGGGGCAGGGTCACTGAAGCTTTCTTT	CASSADRGRVTEAFF
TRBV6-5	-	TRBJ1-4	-	TGTGCCAGCAGTTACGGGCAGGGAAATGAAAAACTGTTTTTT	CASSYGQGNEKLFF
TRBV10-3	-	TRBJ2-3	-	TGTGCCATCTCACCCCGGCTGGGCGATACGCAGTATTTT	CAISPRLGDTQYF